This TCR beta chain emerged from a study of OX40 agonist ivuxolimab in advanced cancers. This CDR3 comprises 14 residues. V shed 1 base and J 3 bases; nucleotides not matched to a gene: 4. Germline V CDR1 and CDR2: SGHRS, YFSETQ. Clones were sequenced by immunoSEQ multiplex PCR, and TCRdb holds only the in-frame ones, with some missing. This repertoire shows approximately 15,000 clones, 85% to 90% found once; its top ten account for around 71%. The sample consisted of CD4+ or CD8+ T cells sorted from blood, taken in a trial of the OX40 agonist ivuxolimab. J is TRBJ2-7 and V is TRBV5-1; TRBD1 matches at 7 bases. The TCR sequence derives from an adult with an advanced solid tumor such as melanoma, head and neck, liver or kidney cancer. The chain's CDR3 is CASSLKQGIYEQYF. CDR3 DNA: TGCGCCAGCAGCTTGAAACAGGGGATCTACGAGCAGTACTTC.